The 27 T cell receptor beta chains reported below all come from one sample, sequenced in a study of T cells expressing NK-cell markers. TCRdb reprocessed the 5' RACE reads; each CDR3 protein has one entry and no DNA is given. This sample's clone table lists about 110,000 distinct CDR3 sequences. What was sequenced was blood T cells: a sorted CD56 or NKG2C T cell subset, CD4+ or CD8+ T cells, or bulk PBMC T cells (not recorded which). The receptors originated from a woman between 18 and 69 years old in good health.

This rearrangement joins TRBV5-6 to TRBJ1-1; checking the TCRdb D call of TRBD1 is not possible without DNA. The CDR3 totals 12 residues. Germline V gives CDR1 SGHDT, CDR2 YYEEEE. The CDR3 is CASSLPGFEAFF.

The chain couples TRBV2 to TRBJ2-1; the D gene TCRdb calls, TRBD1, cannot be checked with no DNA. The CDR3 consists of 14 residues. CDR1 is SNHLY and CDR2 is FYNNEI in the germline V gene. This CDR3 is CASSDQGSYNEQFF.

J is TRBJ1-1 and V is TRBV19. This CDR3 spans 13 amino acids. The germline V gene has CDR1 LNHDA and CDR2 SQIVND (reference sequence). The CDR3 region is CASSINMNTEAFF.

The chain combines TRBV7-9 with TRBJ2-3. CDR3 length: 12 amino acids. Germline V CDR1 and CDR2: SEHNR, FQNEAQ (reference sequence). The CDR3: CASRRETDTQYF.

The V and J genes are TRBV7-9 and TRBJ1-1; checking the TCRdb D call of TRBD1 is not possible without DNA. CDR1 is SEHNR and CDR2 is FQNEAQ in the germline V gene (reference sequence). CDR3 length: 13 residues. The CDR3 reads CASSIRTGPEAFF. The full variable domain, in which reference TRBV7-9 and TRBJ1-1 provide the parts outside the CDR3, is DTGVSQNPRHKITKRGQNVTFRCDPISEHNRLYWYRQTLGQGPEFLTYFQNEAQLEKSRLLSDRFSAERPKGSFSTLEIQRTEQGDSAMYLCASSIRTGPEAFFGQGTRLTVV.

The rearrangement links TRBV6-5 to TRBJ2-3; there is no DNA to check the TCRdb D call of TRBD2. Germline V lookup: CDR1 MNHEY, CDR2 SVGAGI. The CDR3 sequence is 16 residues long. The CDR3 here is CASSYFPRGRTDTQYF.

The rearrangement uses TRBV5-5 and TRBJ2-5; TCRdb calls TRBD2, which cannot be checked without DNA. This CDR3 is built from 15 residues. Germline V lookup: CDR1 SGHKS, CDR2 YYEKEE (reference sequence). This CDR3 is CASSLELARTETQYF.

The chain uses TRBV20-1 and TRBJ1-6. This CDR3 is 13 amino acids long. Germline CDR1 and CDR2: DFQATT and SNEGSKA (reference sequence). This CDR3 is CSALGPTVFPLHF.

This sequence joins TRBV12-3 or TRBV12-4 and TRBJ2-3; the TCRdb call, TRBD1, lacks DNA for checking. This CDR3 has 16 amino acids. CDR3 in amino acids: CASSWGTGYSTDTQYF.

V gene TRBV4-1 combines with J gene TRBJ1-4; the D gene TCRdb calls, TRBD1, cannot be checked with no DNA. The CDR3 contains 20 residues. Germline assignment: CDR1 MGHRA and CDR2 YSYEKL. CDR3 residues: CASSQDWDVSRQATNEKLFF.

The chain employs TRBV10-2 and TRBJ2-3; TCRdb names TRBD2, which stays unverified in the absence of DNA. This CDR3 comprises 12 residues. Germline CDR1 reads WSHSY; CDR2 reads SAAADI. CDR3 sequence reads: CASTGTSDTQYF.

The J gene is TRBJ1-1, the V gene TRBV20-1. Germline values: CDR1 DFQATT, CDR2 SNEGSKA (reference sequence). The CDR3 runs 14 residues. Here the CDR3 reads CSASGEREHTEAFF.

The CDR3 protein is CASSQGPQSYNSPLHF. The chain joins TRBV4-3 to TRBJ1-6. Germline-derived CDR1 and CDR2 are LGHNA and YSLEER. This CDR3 has 16 amino acids.

This chain joins TRBV10-3 and TRBJ2-7; TCRdb's assignment of TRBD2 cannot be checked, as there is no DNA. The CDR3 sequence is 14 residues long. Germline V gives CDR1 ENHRY, CDR2 SYGVKD. The CDR3 loop is CASRAGPFAYEQYF.

The V call is TRBV28, the J call TRBJ2-7; the TCRdb D gene call, TRBD1, has no DNA to confirm it. Germline assignment: CDR1 MDHEN and CDR2 SYDVKM. The CDR3 totals 14 residues. CDR3 in amino acids: CASSRQGSSYEQYF.

The chain links TRBV3-1 to TRBJ1-1. CDR1 is LGHDT, CDR2 YNNKEL, per germline (reference sequence). The CDR3 contains 12 residues. CDR3 amino acids: CASSWAGTEAFF.

The V call is TRBV20-1, the J call TRBJ2-1. Germline loops: CDR1 DFQATT, CDR2 SNEGSKA (reference sequence). The CDR3 is 12 amino acids. CDR3 loop: CSAREFVVEQFF.

This CDR3 reads CASRISGSSYEQYF. This chain joins TRBV12-3 or TRBV12-4 and TRBJ2-7. The CDR3 extends over 14 amino acids.

J is TRBJ2-1 and V is TRBV10-3. The CDR3 has 12 residues. The germline V gene encodes CDR1 ENHRY and CDR2 SYGVKD. The CDR3 spells CAISGVGGEQFF.

The rearrangement uses TRBV20-1 and TRBJ2-1; TCRdb's D call, TRBD2, is unchecked because there is no DNA. The germline CDR1 and CDR2 sequences are DFQATT and SNEGSKA (reference sequence). The CDR3 is 15 amino acids. This CDR3 is CSATVLAGGPGEQFF.

The rearrangement uses TRBV6-4 and TRBJ2-4; the TRBD2 assignment by TCRdb is unverifiable without DNA. CDR1 is MRHNA and CDR2 is SNTAGT in the germline V gene. The length of the CDR3 is 20 residues. Here the CDR3 reads CASSDRPGLAGDLAKNIQYF.

V is TRBV20-1 and J is TRBJ1-2; TCRdb lists TRBD1, though no DNA is available to test this call. The length of the CDR3 is 11 residues. CDR1 is DFQATT and CDR2 is SNEGSKA in the germline V gene (reference sequence). This CDR3 is CSATDTYGYTF.

The chain is built from TRBV5-1 and TRBJ2-1. This CDR3 has 13 residues. Germline loops: CDR1 SGHRS, CDR2 YFSETQ. CDR3 region: CASSSGLSNEQFF.

The V call is TRBV4-1, the J call TRBJ2-3; TCRdb gives TRBD2 as the D gene, but with no DNA this cannot be confirmed. The CDR3 consists of 16 residues. Germline assignment: CDR1 MGHRA and CDR2 YSYEKL. The CDR3 loop reads CASSPSGGLWSDTQYF.

V gene TRBV9 combines with J gene TRBJ1-2; the TCRdb D gene call, TRBD1, has no DNA to confirm it. Looked up from germline, CDR1 is SGDLS and CDR2 is YYNGEE. This CDR3 has 15 residues. CDR3 sequence: CASSVEGQASNGYTF.

V usage is TRBV4-2 and J usage is TRBJ2-7; there is no DNA to check the TCRdb D call of TRBD2. The germline V gene encodes CDR1 LGHNA and CDR2 YNFKEQ. The CDR3 is 16 residues long. The CDR3 loop reads CASSQSSPSGPYEQYF.

The chain joins TRBV12-3 or TRBV12-4 to TRBJ2-7; the D call from TCRdb, TRBD1, cannot be confirmed without DNA. The CDR3 runs 15 residues. The CDR3 spells CASTIGYGGGYEQYF.